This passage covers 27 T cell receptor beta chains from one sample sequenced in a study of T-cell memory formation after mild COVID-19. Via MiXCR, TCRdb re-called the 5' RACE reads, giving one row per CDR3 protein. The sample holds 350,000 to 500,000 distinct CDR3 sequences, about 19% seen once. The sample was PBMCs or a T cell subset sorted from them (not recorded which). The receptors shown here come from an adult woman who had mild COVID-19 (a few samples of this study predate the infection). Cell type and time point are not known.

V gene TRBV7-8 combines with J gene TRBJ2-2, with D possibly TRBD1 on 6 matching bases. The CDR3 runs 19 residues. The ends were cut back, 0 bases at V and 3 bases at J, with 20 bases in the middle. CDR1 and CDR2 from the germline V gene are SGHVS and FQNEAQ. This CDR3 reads CASSLAVQGSESHTGELFF. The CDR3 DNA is TGTGCCAGCAGCTTAGCCGTACAGGGTTCTGAGAGTCACACCGGGGAGCTGTTTTTT. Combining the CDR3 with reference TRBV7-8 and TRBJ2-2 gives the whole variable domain GAGVSQSPRYKVAKRGQDVALRCDPISGHVSLFWYQQALGQGPEFLTYFQNEAQLDKSGLPSDRFFAERPEGSVSTLKIQRTQQEDSAVYLCASSLAVQGSESHTGELFFGEGSRLTVL.

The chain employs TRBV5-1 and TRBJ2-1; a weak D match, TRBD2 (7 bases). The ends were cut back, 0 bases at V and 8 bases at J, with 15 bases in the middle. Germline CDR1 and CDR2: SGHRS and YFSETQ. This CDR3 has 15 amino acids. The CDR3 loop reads CASSLVGGGVDEQFF. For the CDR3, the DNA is TGCGCCAGCAGCTTGGTAGGGGGGGGAGTGGATGAGCAGTTCTTC.

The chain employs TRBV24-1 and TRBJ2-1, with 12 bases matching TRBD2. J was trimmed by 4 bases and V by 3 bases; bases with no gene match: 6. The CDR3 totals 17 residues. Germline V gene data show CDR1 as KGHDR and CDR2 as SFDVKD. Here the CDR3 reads CATSDPPLAGGYNEQFF. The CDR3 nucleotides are TGTGCCACCAGTGATCCCCCACTAGCGGGAGGATACAATGAGCAGTTCTTC.

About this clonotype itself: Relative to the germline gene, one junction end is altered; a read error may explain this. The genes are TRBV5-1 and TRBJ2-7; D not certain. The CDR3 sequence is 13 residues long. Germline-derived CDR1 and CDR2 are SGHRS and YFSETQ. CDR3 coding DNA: TGTGCCAGCAGCCTGGCGGAGTCCTACGAGCAGTACTTC. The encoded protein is CASSLAESYEQYF.

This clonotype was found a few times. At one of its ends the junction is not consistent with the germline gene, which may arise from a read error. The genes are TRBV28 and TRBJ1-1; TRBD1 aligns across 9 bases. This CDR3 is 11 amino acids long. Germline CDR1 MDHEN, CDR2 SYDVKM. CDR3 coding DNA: TGTGCCAGCAGTTCCGGGACAGGGCTACTGTTT. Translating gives CASSSGTGLLF.

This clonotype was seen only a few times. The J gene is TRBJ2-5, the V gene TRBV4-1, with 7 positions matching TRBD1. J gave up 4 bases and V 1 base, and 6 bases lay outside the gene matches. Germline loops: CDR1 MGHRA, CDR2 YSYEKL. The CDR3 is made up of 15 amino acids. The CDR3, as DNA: TGCGCCAGCAGCCAAGGAGAGGGGGCCGCAGAGACCCAGTACTTC. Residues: CASSQGEGAAETQYF.

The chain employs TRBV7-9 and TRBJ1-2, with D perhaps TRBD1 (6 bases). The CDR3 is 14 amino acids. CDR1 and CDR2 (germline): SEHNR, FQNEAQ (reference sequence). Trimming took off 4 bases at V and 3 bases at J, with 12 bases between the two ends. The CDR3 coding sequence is TGTGCCAGCAGCTCCACAGGGATTCACTATGGCTACACCTTC. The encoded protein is CASSSTGIHYGYTF.

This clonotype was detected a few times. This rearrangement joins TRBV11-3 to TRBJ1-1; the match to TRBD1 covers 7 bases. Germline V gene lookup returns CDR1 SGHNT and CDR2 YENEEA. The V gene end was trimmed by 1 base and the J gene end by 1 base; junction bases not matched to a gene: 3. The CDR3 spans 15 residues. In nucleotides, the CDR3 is TGTGCCAGCAGCTTAGGGACAGGAGAGAACACTGAAGCTTTCTTT. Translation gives CASSLGTGENTEAFF.

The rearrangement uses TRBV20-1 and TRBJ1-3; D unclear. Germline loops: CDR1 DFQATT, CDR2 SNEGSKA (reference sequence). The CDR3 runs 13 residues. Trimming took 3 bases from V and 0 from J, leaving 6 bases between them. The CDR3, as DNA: TGCAGTGCTAGGGGCAACTCTGGAAACACCATATATTTT. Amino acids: CSARGNSGNTIYF.

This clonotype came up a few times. The CDR3 loop reads CAISHEGNQPQHF. The CDR3 nucleotides are TGTGCCATCAGCCACGAGGGCAATCAGCCCCAGCATTTT. The rearrangement uses TRBV10-3 and TRBJ1-5; no clear D. Trimming removed 6 bases at V and 2 bases at J, with 8 bases between. The length of the CDR3 is 13 residues. The germline CDR1 and CDR2 sequences are ENHRY and SYGVKD.

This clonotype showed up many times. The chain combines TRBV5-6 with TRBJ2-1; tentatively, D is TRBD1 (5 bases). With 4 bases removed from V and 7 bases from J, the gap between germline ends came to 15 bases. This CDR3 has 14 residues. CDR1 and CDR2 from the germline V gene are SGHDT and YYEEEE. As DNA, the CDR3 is TGTGCCAGCAGCCCAATTACAGGAGTAAATGAGCAGTTCTTC. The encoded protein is CASSPITGVNEQFF.

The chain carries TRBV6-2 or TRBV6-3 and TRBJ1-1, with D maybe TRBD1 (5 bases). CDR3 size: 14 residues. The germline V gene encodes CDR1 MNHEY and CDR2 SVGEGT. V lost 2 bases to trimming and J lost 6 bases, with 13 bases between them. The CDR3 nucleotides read TGTGCCAGCAGTTACCAGGGTTTAATCTCTGAAGCTTTCTTT. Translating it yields CASSYQGLISEAFF.

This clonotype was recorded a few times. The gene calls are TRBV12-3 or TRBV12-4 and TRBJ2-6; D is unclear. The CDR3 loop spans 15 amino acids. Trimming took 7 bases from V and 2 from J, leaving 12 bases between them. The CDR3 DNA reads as TGTGCCAGCAATCCGAACCGGGCTGGGGCCAACGTCCTGACTTTC. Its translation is CASNPNRAGANVLTF.

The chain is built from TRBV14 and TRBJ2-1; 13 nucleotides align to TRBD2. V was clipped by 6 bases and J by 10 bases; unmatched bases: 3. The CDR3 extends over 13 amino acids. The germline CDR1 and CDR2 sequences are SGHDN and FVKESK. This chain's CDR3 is CASSRLAGGEQFF. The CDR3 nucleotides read TGTGCCAGCAGTCGACTAGCGGGAGGAGAGCAGTTCTTC.

CDR3 loop: CASSPQGSSTDTQYF. CDR3 in DNA: TGTGCCAGCAGCCCCCAGGGATCTAGCACAGATACGCAGTATTTT. This chain connects TRBV7-6 to TRBJ2-3, with a possible D match to TRBD1 (5 bases). Germline V gene sequence: CDR1 SGHVS, CDR2 FNYEAQ. CDR3 size: 15 residues. Trimming stripped 5 bases from V and 0 bases from J, with 12 bases between.

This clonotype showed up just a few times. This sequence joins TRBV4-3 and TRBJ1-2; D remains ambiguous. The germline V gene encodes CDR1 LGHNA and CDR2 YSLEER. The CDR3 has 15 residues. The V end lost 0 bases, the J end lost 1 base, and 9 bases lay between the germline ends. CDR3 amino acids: CASSQDWQDNYGYTF. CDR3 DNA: TGCGCCAGCAGCCAAGATTGGCAGGATAACTATGGCTACACCTTC.

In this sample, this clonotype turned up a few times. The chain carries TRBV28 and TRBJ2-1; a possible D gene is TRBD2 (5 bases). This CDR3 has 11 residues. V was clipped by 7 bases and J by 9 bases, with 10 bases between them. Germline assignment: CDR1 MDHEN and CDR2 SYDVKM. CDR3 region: CASTARGEQFF. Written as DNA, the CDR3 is TGTGCCAGCACGGCACGGGGTGAGCAGTTCTTC.

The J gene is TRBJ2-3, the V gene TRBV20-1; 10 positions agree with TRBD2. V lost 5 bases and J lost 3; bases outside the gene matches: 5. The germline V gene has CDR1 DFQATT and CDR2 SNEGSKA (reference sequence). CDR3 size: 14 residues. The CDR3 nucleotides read TGCAGTGCTCCCACTAGCGGGGTAACAGATACGCAGTATTTT. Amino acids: CSAPTSGVTDTQYF.

The CDR3: CASSSDRGLYGYTF. For the CDR3, the DNA is TGTGCCAGTAGTTCCGACAGGGGCCTCTATGGCTACACCTTC. The chain has TRBV19 and TRBJ1-2, with TRBD1 matching 8 bases. The CDR3 extends over 14 amino acids. Trimming removed 5 bases from V and 4 bases from J; junction bases left unmatched: 6. Germline V gene data show CDR1 as LNHDA and CDR2 as SQIVND (reference sequence).

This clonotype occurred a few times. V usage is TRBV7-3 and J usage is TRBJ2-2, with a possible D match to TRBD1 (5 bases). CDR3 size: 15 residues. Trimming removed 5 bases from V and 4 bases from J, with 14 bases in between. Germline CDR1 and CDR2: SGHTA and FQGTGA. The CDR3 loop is CASSPAVGPTGELFF. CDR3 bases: TGTGCCAGCAGCCCGGCGGTGGGGCCCACCGGGGAGCTGTTTTTT.

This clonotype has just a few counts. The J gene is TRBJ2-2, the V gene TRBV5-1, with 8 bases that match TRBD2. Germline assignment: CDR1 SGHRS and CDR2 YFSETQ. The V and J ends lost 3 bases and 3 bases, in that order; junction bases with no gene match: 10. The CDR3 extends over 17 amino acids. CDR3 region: CASSSTPGTSHTGELFF. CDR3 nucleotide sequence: TGCGCCAGCAGCTCTACCCCCGGGACTAGTCACACCGGGGAGCTGTTTTTT.

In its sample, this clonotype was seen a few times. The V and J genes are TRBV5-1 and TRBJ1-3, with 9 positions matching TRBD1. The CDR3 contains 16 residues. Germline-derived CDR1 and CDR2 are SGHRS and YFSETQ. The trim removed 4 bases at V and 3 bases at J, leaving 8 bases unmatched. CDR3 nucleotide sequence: TGCGCCAGCAGCCGGGGACAGGGCGACCTTGGAAACACCATATATTTT. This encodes CASSRGQGDLGNTIYF.

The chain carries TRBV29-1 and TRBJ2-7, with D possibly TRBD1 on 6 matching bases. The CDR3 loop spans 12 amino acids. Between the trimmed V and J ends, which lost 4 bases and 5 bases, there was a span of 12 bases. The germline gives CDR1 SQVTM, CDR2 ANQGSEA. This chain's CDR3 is CSVVDGTHEQYF. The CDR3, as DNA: TGCAGCGTTGTAGACGGGACACACGAGCAGTACTTC.

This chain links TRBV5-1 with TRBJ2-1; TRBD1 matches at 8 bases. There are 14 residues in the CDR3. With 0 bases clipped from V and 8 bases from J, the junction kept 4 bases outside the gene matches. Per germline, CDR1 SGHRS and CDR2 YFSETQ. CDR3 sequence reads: CASSLGTGRYEQFF. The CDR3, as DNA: TGCGCCAGCAGCTTGGGGACAGGGCGATATGAGCAGTTCTTC.

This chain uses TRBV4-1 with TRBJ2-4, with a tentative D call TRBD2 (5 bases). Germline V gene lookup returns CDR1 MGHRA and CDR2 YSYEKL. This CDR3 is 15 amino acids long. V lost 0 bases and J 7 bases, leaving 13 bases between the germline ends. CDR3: CASSQEGPPGNIQYF. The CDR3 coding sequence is TGCGCCAGCAGCCAAGAAGGCCCCCCGGGGAACATTCAGTACTTC.

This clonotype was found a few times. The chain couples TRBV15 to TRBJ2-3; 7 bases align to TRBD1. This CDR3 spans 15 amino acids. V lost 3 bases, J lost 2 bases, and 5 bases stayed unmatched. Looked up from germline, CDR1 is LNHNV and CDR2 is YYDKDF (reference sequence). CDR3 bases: TGTGCCACCAGCAGGAGGGGGCCCCACACAGATACGCAGTATTTT. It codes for CATSRRGPHTDTQYF.

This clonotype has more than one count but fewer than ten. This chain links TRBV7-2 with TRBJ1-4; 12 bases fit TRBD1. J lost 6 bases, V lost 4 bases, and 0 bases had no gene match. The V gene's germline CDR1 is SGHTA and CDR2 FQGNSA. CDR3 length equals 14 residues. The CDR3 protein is CASSWDRGHEKLFF. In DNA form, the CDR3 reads TGTGCCAGCAGCTGGGACAGGGGGCATGAAAAACTGTTTTTT.